The rows below give T cell receptor beta chains drawn from one sample of a study of cytomegalovirus exposure and HLA in healthy donors. Sequencing was performed with immunoSEQ multiplex PCR; in TCRdb, only in-frame clones are kept and a portion is missing. The sample carries about 190,000 clones, about 87% recorded once. The sample comprised PBMCs. These receptors came from a man aged 25-45 years in good health and CMV-seronegative. Both conserved end residues are part of each CDR3. A D gene is named only where the DNA matches it firmly. The size of a clone is reported for some rows only, either as once, few or many, or as a class for expanded clones.

>TRBJ2-1|TRBV2|NA|NA
TGTGCCAGCAGTGCGTCCTACAATGAGCAGTTCTTC
CASSASYNEQFF
>TRBJ2-1|TRBV11-3|once|TRBD2
TGTGCCAGCAGCCCACGTTCTAGCGGGACCCATGAGCAGTTCTTC
CASSPRSSGTHEQFF
>TRBJ1-5|TRBV7-2|once|TRBD1
TGTGCCAGCAGCTTAAGAGGGGGCGAGGGCAATCAGCCCCAGCATTTT
CASSLRGGEGNQPQHF
>TRBJ1-1|TRBV18|NA|NA
TGTGCCAGCTCACCACTGGCCTCAACACGGGGAACTGAAGCTTTCTTT
CASSPLASTRGTEAFF
>TRBJ2-5|TRBV5-1|NA|TRBD2
TGCGCCAGCAAGATTAGCGGGGGCCAAGAGACCCAGTACTTC
CASKISGGQETQYF
>TRBJ1-5|TRBV6-1|NA|NA
TGTGCCAGCAGTGAAGACCGAGATCAGCCCCAGCATTTT
CASSEDRDQPQHF
>TRBJ2-7|TRBV27|NA|NA
TGTGCCAGCAGTTTACGGAGGGAAGGGAACGAGCAGTACTTC
CASSLRREGNEQYF
>TRBJ1-1|TRBV7-6|NA|TRBD1
TGTGCCAGCAGCTTATCCCCAGGGGGGAACACTGAAGCTTTCTTT
CASSLSPGGNTEAFF
>TRBJ2-3|TRBV14|NA|NA
TGTGCCAGCAGCCAATCGGCGGCCCCACGGGTGGAGCAGTATTTT
CASSQSAAPRVEQYF
>TRBJ2-5|TRBV25-1|NA|TRBD1
TGTGCCAGCAGTGACCCGCCCTTGGGGGCAGGGGGCTTGGAGACCCAGTACTTC
CASSDPPLGAGGLETQYF
>TRBJ1-1|TRBV4-1|NA|NA
TGCGCCAGCAGCCAAGACAGGGGAAGGTTGAGTGAAGCTTTCTTT
CASSQDRGRLSEAFF
>TRBJ1-1|TRBV11-2|NA|NA
TGTGCCAGCAGCCTATCCGGTCTTAGGGGCCCTGAAGCTTTCTTT
CASSLSGLRGPEAFF
>TRBJ2-1|TRBV28|NA|NA
TGTGCCAGCAGTTTAGGGCGTTCCGAGCAGTTCTTC
CASSLGRSEQFF
>TRBJ1-5|TRBV4-1|NA|NA
TGCGCCAGCAGCCCAAGATGGAAGGGAGAGAGCAATCAGCCCCAGCATTTT
CASSPRWKGESNQPQHF
>TRBJ1-1|TRBV5-1|NA|NA
TGCGCCAGCAGCTCGCCAAACAGGGATAACGGTGAAGCTTTCTTT
CASSSPNRDNGEAFF
>TRBJ2-2|TRBV19|NA|NA
TGTGCCAGTAGTATCCCAGGGATTAACACCGGGGAGCTGTTTTTT
CASSIPGINTGELFF
>TRBJ1-2|TRBV27|NA|NA
TGTGCCAGCAGTTGGACAGCCGGGACCTATGGCTACACCTTC
CASSWTAGTYGYTF
>TRBJ1-5|TRBV19|NA|NA
TGTGCCAGCGTCAGGGGCTTGGGGCCCCAGCATTTT
CASVRGLGPQHF
>TRBJ1-6|TRBV28|few|NA
TGTGCCAGCAATTCTGGGGGCGCGGATAATTCACCCCTCCACTTT
CASNSGGADNSPLHF
>TRBJ1-1|TRBV19|NA|TRBD1
TGTGCCAGTAGTCCGGACAGGGTTGAAGCTTTCTTT
CASSPDRVEAFF
>TRBJ2-7|TRBV28|NA|NA
TGTGCCAGCAGTCCCTTAATTGGGGGGGCAAGAGAGCAGTACTTC
CASSPLIGGAREQYF
>TRBJ2-1|TRBV27|NA|TRBD2
TGTGCCAGCAGTTACGGGACTACCAACAATGAGCAGTTCTTC
CASSYGTTNNEQFF
>TRBJ2-1|TRBV19|NA|TRBD2
TGTGCCAGCACGGGACTAGACTACAATGAGCAGTTCTTC
CASTGLDYNEQFF
>TRBJ2-1|TRBV5-1|NA|TRBD1
TGCGCCAGCAGCTTGGTGGTAGGGGGCGACCGGGTTTGGTTCTTC
CASSLVVGGDRVWFF
>TRBJ2-2|TRBV2|NA|NA
TGTGCCAGCAGGGTTCAGGGAAACACCGGGGAGCTGTTTTTT
CASRVQGNTGELFF
>TRBJ1-3|TRBV27|NA|NA
TGTGCCAGCAGTTTATACGGGATCTCTGGAAACACCATATATTTT
CASSLYGISGNTIYF
>TRBJ2-3|TRBV9|NA|TRBD2
TGTGCCAGCAGCGTCGGCGGGGGGCCACGCACAGATACGCAGTATTTT
CASSVGGGPRTDTQYF
>TRBJ1-5|TRBV6-1|NA|TRBD1
TGTGCCAGCAGGCCTGTGGGGACAGTCAATCAGCCCCAGCATTTT
CASRPVGTVNQPQHF
>TRBJ1-5|TRBV5-4|NA|NA
TGTGCCAGCAGCTTCGCACAGAGCAATCAGCCCCAGCATTTT
CASSFAQSNQPQHF
>TRBJ1-6|TRBV18|NA|TRBD1
TGTGCCAGCTCACCAGTAGGACAGGCGTCCAATTCACCCCTCCACTTT
CASSPVGQASNSPLHF
>TRBJ2-5|TRBV18|NA|TRBD1
TGTGCCAGCTCACCAACAGTGACAGGGGGAGAGACCCAGTACTTC
CASSPTVTGGETQYF
>TRBJ2-1|TRBV27|NA|TRBD2
TGTGCCAGCAGTTTAGGGGGACTAGCGGGATTTGATGAGCAGTTCTTC
CASSLGGLAGFDEQFF
>TRBJ2-6|TRBV13|NA|NA
TGTGCCAGCAGCAGGACATTGTCTGGGGCCAACGGCCTGACTTTC
CASSRTLSGANGLTF
>TRBJ1-1|TRBV7-9|NA|NA
TGTGCCAGCAGGAACAGATTCCCTGAAGCTTTCTTT
CASRNRFPEAFF
>TRBJ1-3|TRBV18|once|NA
TGTGCCAGCTCACCACTCCAGGACTCTGGAAACACCATATATTTT
CASSPLQDSGNTIYF
>TRBJ2-7|TRBV18|NA|NA
TGTGCCAGCTCATTGGAGACCCGCTCCTACGAGCAGTACTTC
CASSLETRSYEQYF
>TRBJ1-1|TRBV19|NA|TRBD1
TGTGCCAGTGGCCAGGGGGCCGGCACTGAAGCTTTCTTT
CASGQGAGTEAFF
>TRBJ2-2|TRBV2|NA|NA
TGTGCCAGCATGGCGGGAACCGGGGAGCTGTTTTTT
CASMAGTGELFF
>TRBJ2-2|TRBV5-4|NA|NA
TGTGCCAGCGCGAGCGGAAACACCGGGGAGCTGTTTTTT
CASASGNTGELFF
>TRBJ2-7|TRBV19|NA|TRBD1
TGTGCCAGTAGCCCCGGGACAGGGTTCCGTTACGAGCAGTACTTC
CASSPGTGFRYEQYF
>TRBJ1-4|TRBV7-2|NA|TRBD1
TGTGCCAGCAGACTCGTTGGGACAGCCTCTAATGAAAAACTGTTTTTT
CASRLVGTASNEKLFF
>TRBJ2-3|TRBV5-4|NA|TRBD2
TGTGCCAGCAGCTCCCGACTAGCGGGAGGAGGAGATACGCAGTATTTT
CASSSRLAGGGDTQYF
>TRBJ1-3|TRBV7-9|few|NA
TGTGCCAGCTCCCAGTCGACTGCACCTACTGGAAACACCATATATTTT
CASSQSTAPTGNTIYF
>TRBJ2-7|TRBV28|NA|TRBD2
TGTGCCAGCAAGCCGGGACTAGTCTTCGAGCAGTACTTC
CASKPGLVFEQYF
>TRBJ2-6|TRBV7-9|NA|NA
TGTGCCAGCAGCACTCGACAGTCCGCCAACGTCCTGACTTTC
CASSTRQSANVLTF
>TRBJ2-4|TRBV6-1|NA|NA
TGTGCCAGCAGTGAAGGAGGCAGCTCCCGGGGTCGCCCCTTCTTC
CASSEGGSSRGRPFF
>TRBJ2-6|TRBV5-1|NA|TRBD1
TGCGCCAGCAGCTCACAGGGGTCTGGGGCCAACGTCCTGACTTTC
CASSSQGSGANVLTF
>TRBJ1-6|TRBV2|NA|NA
TGTGCCAGCAGTGAAGAACAGGGCAATTCACCCCTCCACTTT
CASSEEQGNSPLHF
>TRBJ1-2|TRBV7-9|NA|TRBD1
TGTGCCAGCAGCGTATCCGGGACAGGGGGTTACGATGGCTACACCTTC
CASSVSGTGGYDGYTF
>TRBJ1-2|TRBV5-8|NA|NA
TGTGCCAGCAGCTTGAATTCAGGGCTCGGTGGCTACACCTTC
CASSLNSGLGGYTF
>TRBJ1-1|TRBV19|NA|NA
TGTGCCAGTAGTATGAGGACATCGAACACTGAAGCTTTCTTT
CASSMRTSNTEAFF
>TRBJ2-5|TRBV7-2|NA|NA
TGTGCCAGCAGCTTATCCAGGACGGGGGAGACCCAGTACTTC
CASSLSRTGETQYF
>TRBJ1-5|TRBV27|NA|TRBD1
TGTGCCAGCAGTTCCGGACAGGGCAATCAGCCCCAGCATTTT
CASSSGQGNQPQHF